This T cell receptor beta chain was retrieved from a study of PD-1 blockade in classical Hodgkin lymphoma. Of note for this clone: Its specificity is unknown.

Whole-study results and caveats: Complete responders possessed baseline diversity comparable to newly diagnosed patients.

Repertoires were generated with immunoSEQ multiplex PCR, while TCRdb's copy carries only in-frame clones and drops some. There are 25,000 to 30,000 clones in the sample; roughly 80% occur only once, and over 0.5% lies in the top ten. The time point is: cycle 4 day 1 (C4D1), after 5 to 7 weeks of nivolumab. All patients experienced relapse after autologous stem cell transplantation, and brentuximab vedotin exposure was variable. Magnetic negative selection was used to purify CD4+ T cells from PBMCs that had been thawed. Patients reached a best response of complete response, partial response or progressive disease. The receptor comes from a human donor with classical Hodgkin lymphoma. The starting material was CD4+ T cells from blood, obtained before the fourth cycle of nivolumab.

CDR3 nucleotides: TGTGCCAGCAGTCGTGACAGGGTCGTTCAGCCCCAGCATTTT. Translation gives CASSRDRVVQPQHF. The chain recombines TRBV6-5 with TRBJ1-5; 7 bases fit TRBD1. The CDR3 covers 14 residues. The germline CDR1 and CDR2 sequences are MNHEY and SVGAGI. The junction had 7 bases not matched to a gene; V was cut back by 5 bases and J by 6 bases.